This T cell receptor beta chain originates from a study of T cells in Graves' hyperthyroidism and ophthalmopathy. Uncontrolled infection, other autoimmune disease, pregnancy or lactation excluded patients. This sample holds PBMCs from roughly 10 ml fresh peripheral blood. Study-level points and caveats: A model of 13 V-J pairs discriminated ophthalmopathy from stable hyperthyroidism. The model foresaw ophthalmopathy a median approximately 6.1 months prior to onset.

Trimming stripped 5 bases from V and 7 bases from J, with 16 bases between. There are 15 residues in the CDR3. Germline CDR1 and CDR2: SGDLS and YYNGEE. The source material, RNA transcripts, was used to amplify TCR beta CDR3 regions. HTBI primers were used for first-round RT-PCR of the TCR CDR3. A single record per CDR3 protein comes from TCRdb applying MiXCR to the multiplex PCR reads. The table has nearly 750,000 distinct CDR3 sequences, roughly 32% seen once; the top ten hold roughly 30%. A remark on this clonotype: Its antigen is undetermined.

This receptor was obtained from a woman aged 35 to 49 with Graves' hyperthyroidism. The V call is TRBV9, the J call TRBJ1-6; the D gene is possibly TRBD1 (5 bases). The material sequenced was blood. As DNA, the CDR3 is TGTGCCAGCAGTTTTTCGGGAGGGGAGAATTCACCCCTCCACTTT. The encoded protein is CASSFSGGENSPLHF.